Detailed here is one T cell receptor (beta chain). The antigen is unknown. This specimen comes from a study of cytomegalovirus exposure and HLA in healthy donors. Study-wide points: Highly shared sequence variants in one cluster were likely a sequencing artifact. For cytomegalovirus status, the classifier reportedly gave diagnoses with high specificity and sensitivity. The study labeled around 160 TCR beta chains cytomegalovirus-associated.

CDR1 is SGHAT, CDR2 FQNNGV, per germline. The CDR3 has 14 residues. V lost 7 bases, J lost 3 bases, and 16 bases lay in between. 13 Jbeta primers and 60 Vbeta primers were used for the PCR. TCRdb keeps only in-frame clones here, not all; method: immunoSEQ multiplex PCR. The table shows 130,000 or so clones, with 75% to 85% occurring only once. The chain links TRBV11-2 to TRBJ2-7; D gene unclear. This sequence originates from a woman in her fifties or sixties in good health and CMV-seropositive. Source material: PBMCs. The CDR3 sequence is CASTNTKAGYEQYF. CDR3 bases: TGTGCCAGCACCAACACAAAAGCAGGCTACGAGCAGTACTTC. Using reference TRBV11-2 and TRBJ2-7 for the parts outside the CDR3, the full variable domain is EAGVAQSPRYKIIEKRQSVAFWCNPISGHATLYWYQQILGQGPKLLIQFQNNGVVDDSQLPKDRFSAERLKGVDSTLKIQPAKLEDSAVYLCASTNTKAGYEQYFGPGTRLTVT.